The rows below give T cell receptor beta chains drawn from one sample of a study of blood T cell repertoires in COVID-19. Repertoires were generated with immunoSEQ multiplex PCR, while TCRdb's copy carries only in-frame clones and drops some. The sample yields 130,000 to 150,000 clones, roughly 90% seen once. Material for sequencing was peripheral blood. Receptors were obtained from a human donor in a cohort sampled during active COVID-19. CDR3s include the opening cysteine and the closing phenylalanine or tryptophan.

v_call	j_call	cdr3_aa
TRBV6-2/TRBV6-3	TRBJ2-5	CASSPGLAGALQETQYF
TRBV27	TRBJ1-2	CASSLKGADYGYTF
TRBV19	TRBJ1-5	CASSREGVGRNQPQHF
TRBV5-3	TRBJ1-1	CARSSAWRDSEAFF
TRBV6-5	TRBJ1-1	CASSPRRGTEAFF
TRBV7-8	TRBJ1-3	CASSPGRDSGNTIYF
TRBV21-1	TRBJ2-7	CASSKAGQGAHEQYF
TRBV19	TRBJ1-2	CASSADRHYGYTF
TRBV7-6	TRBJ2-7	CASSLRDGGSYEQYF
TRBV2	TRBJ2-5	CASSLTTRTSGTQYF
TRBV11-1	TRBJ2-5	CASSLSRETQYF
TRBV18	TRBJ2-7	CASSQGERTYEQYF
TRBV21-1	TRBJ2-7	CASSSERAHDEQYF
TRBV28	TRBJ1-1	CASSPTGVQAFF